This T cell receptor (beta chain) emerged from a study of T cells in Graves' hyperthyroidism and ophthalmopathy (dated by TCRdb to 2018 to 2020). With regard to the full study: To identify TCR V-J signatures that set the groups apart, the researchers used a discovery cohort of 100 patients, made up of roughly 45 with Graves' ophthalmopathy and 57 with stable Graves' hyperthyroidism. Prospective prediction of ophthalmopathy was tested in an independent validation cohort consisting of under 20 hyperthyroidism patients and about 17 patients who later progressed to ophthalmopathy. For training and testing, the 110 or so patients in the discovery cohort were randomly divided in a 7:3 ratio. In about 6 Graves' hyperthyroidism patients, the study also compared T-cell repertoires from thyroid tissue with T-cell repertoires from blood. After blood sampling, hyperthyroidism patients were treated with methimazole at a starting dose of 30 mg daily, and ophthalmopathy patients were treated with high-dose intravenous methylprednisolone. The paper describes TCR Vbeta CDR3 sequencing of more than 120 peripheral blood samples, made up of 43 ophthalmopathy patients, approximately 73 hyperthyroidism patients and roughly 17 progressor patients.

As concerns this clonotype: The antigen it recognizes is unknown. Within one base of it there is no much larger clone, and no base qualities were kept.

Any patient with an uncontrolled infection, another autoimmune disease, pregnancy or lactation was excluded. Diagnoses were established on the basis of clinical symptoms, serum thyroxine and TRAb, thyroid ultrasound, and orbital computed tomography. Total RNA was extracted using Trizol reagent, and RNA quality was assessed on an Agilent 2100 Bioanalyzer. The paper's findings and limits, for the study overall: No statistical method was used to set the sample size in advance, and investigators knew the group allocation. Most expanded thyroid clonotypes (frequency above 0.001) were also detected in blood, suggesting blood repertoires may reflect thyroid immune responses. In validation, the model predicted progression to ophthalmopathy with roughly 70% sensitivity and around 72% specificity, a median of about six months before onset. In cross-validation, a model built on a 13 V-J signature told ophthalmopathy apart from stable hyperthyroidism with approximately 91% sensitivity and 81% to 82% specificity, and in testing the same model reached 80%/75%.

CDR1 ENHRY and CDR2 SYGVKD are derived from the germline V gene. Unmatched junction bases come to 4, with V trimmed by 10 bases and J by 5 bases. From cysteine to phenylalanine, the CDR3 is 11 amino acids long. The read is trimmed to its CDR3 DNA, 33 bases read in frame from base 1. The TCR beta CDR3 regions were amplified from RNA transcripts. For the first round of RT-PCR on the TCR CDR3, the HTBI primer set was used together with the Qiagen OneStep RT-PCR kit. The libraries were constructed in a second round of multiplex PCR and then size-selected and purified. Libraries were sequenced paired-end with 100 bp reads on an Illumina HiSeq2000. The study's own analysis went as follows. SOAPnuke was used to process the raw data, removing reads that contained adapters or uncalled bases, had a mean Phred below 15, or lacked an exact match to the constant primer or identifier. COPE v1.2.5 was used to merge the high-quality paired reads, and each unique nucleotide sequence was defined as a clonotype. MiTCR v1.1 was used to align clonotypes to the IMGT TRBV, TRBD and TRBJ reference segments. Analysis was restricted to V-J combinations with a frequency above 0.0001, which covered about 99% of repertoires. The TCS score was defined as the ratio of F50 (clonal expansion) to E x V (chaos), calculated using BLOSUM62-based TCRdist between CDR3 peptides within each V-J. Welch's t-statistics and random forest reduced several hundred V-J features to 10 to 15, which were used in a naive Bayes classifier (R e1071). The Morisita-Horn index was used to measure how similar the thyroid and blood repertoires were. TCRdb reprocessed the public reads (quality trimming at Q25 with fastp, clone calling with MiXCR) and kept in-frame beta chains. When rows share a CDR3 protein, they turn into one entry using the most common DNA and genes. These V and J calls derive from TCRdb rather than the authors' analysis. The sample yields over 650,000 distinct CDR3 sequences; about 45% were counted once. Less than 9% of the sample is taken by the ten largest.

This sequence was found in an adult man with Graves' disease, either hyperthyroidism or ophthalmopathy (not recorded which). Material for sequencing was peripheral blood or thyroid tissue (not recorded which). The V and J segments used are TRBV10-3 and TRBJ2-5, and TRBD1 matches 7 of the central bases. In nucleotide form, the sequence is TGTGCCACTTCGACAGGGGAGACCCAGTACTTC. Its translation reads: CATSTGETQYF.